This TCR beta chain was recovered during a study of blood T cells in healthy people across ages. Overall study results and limits: No conclusive comparison of naive versus antigen-experienced cells was possible with unsorted PBMCs. Investigators treated diversity estimates from one million T cells as underestimates.

This clonotype was picked up a small number of times. The antigen remains unidentified. The use of a sample-barcoded 5' primer and a J-beta primer mix characterized a second PCR of about 6 to 12 cycles. TCRdb recomputed calls from the 5' RACE reads with MiXCR, one row per CDR3 protein. The data show over 600,000 distinct CDR3 sequences, with roughly 46% seen just once and about a sixth held by the top ten. Sequenced sample: blood. This TCR was recovered from a man older than 75 in good health.

CDR3 sequence: CASSLDWDEQYF. The CDR3 coding sequence is TGTGCCAGCAGCTTAGACTGGGACGAGCAGTACTTC. The rearrangement uses TRBV7-2 and TRBJ2-7, with D unresolved. Germline lookup yields CDR1 SGHTA and CDR2 FQGNSA. This CDR3 spans 12 amino acids. V dropped 1 base and J dropped 5 bases, with 6 bases sitting between them. Full variable domain (remainder filled in from reference TRBV7-2 and TRBJ2-7): GAGVSQSPSNKVTEKGKDVELRCDPISGHTALYWYRQSLGQGLEFLIYFQGNSAPDKSGLPSDRFSAERTGGSVSTLTIQRTQQEDSAVYLCASSLDWDEQYFGPGTRLTVT.